These T cell receptor beta chains were read from a single sample in a study of beta chain features in type 1 diabetes. Sequencing used immunoSEQ multiplex PCR; TCRdb keeps in-frame clones, though not all of them. The sample includes 150,000 to 200,000 clones, around 63% of them seen just once. The specimen was naive CD4+ T cells from blood. Receptor source: a man in his thirties or forties with type 1 diabetes. Both conserved end residues are part of each CDR3. The order of the fields is J gene, V gene, clone size, D gene, CDR3 DNA, CDR3 protein. The D gene is left open where the match is weak. Clone size, where shown, is once, few, many, or a class for clones that have expanded.

TRBJ1-2	TRBV30	few	TRBD1	TGTGCCTGGAGTTACGGGACAGGGTCTGATGGCTACACCTTC	CAWSYGTGSDGYTF
TRBJ2-5	TRBV9	.	.	TGTGCCAGCAGCCACAATCTTGAAGAGACCCAGTACTTC	CASSHNLEETQYF
TRBJ2-5	TRBV11-2	.	.	TGTGCCAGCAGCTTAGGGGCGGTGAAGACCCAGTACTTC	CASSLGAVKTQYF
TRBJ2-3	TRBV6-6	.	TRBD1	TGTGCCAGCAGTTACGAGACAGGGGGCAGCACAGATACGCAGTATTTT	CASSYETGGSTDTQYF
TRBJ2-4	TRBV6-5	.	.	TGTGCCAGCAGCGGTCTAGCCAAAAACATTCAGTACTTC	CASSGLAKNIQYF
TRBJ2-5	TRBV7-2	few	.	TGTGCCAGCAGCCGTTGGGAAGGGGGCCAAGAGACCCAGTACTTC	CASSRWEGGQETQYF
TRBJ2-3	TRBV13	.	TRBD2	TGTGCCAGCAGCTTTGGAGCGGGGGGGCATGGAGATACGCAGTATTTT	CASSFGAGGHGDTQYF
TRBJ2-4	TRBV10-1	few	.	TGCGCCAGCAGTGAGTCTTCGGGAAGGGACATTCAGTACTTC	CASSESSGRDIQYF
TRBJ1-2	TRBV5-4	.	TRBD1	TGTGCCAGCAGCGCAGGGACAGGGTGGAATGGCTACACCTTC	CASSAGTGWNGYTF
TRBJ1-1	TRBV9	.	.	TGTGCCAGCAGCGTAGGTCGGGAGAACACTGAAGCTTTCTTT	CASSVGRENTEAFF
TRBJ1-1	TRBV7-9	few	.	TGTGCCAGCAGCTTACAGCCAGATATGAACACTGAAGCTTTCTTT	CASSLQPDMNTEAFF
TRBJ1-5	TRBV29-1	.	.	TGCAGCGTTGGAGGGGGAGTCAATCAGCCCCAGCATTTT	CSVGGGVNQPQHF
TRBJ2-2	TRBV4-2	.	.	TGTGCCAGCAGCCAGCGGGGGAACACCGGGGAGCTGTTTTTT	CASSQRGNTGELFF
TRBJ2-1	TRBV27	.	TRBD2	TGTGCCAGCAGTCCACTAGCGGGGAGGGATGATGAGCAGTTCTTC	CASSPLAGRDDEQFF
TRBJ1-3	TRBV9	few	.	TGTGCCAGCAGCGTAGATACAGGGCGAAACACCATATATTTT	CASSVDTGRNTIYF
TRBJ2-7	TRBV4-3	.	.	TGCGCCAGCAGCCAAGTGGTACTAGGTATCTACGAGCAGTACTTC	CASSQVVLGIYEQYF
TRBJ1-4	TRBV25-1	.	.	TGTGCCAGCAGTGAAAATGAAAAACTGTTTTTT	CASSENEKLFF
TRBJ1-3	TRBV9	.	.	TGTGCCAGCAGCCCCCATACTGACACCATATATTTT	CASSPHTDTIYF
TRBJ2-3	TRBV29-1	few	.	TGCAGCGCCGGACGGTGGACTAGCACAGATACGCAGTATTTT	CSAGRWTSTDTQYF
TRBJ2-7	TRBV29-1	.	.	TGCAGCGTTGTTGAGGACACATCAATCTACGAGCAGTACTTC	CSVVEDTSIYEQYF
TRBJ2-7	TRBV7-2	.	TRBD1	TGTGCCAGTTCCCTTTATGGGACAGAGTTTCACGAGCAGTACTTC	CASSLYGTEFHEQYF
TRBJ2-7	TRBV20-1	.	.	TGCAGTGCTAGGATTTCCTACGAGCAGTACTTC	CSARISYEQYF
TRBJ2-5	TRBV10-3	few	.	TGTGCCATCAGTGAGTCGAGGCAGGGAGAAGAGACCCAGTACTTC	CAISESRQGEETQYF
TRBJ2-7	TRBV6-5	.	TRBD1	TGTGCCAGCAGTAGGGACAGGGAATGGTACGAGCAGTACTTC	CASSRDREWYEQYF
TRBJ1-2	TRBV30	.	TRBD1	TGTGCCTCTGCCCCGGGACAGGGAGCCGGCTATGGCTACACCTTC	CASAPGQGAGYGYTF
TRBJ2-2	TRBV11-1	once	.	TGTGCCAGCAGCCCCTTGAACACCGGGGAGCTGTTTTTT	CASSPLNTGELFF
TRBJ2-5	TRBV6-6	few	.	TGTGCCAGCAGTCAAGGGGGGGAGACCCAGTACTTC	CASSQGGETQYF
TRBJ2-7	TRBV29-1	.	TRBD2	TGCAGCGCGACCAGGGAGGGGTACGAGCAGTACTTC	CSATREGYEQYF
TRBJ2-5	TRBV5-1	.	.	TGCGCCAGCAGCTTGGTTTTTGGAACAGTCCAAGAGACCCAGTACTTC	CASSLVFGTVQETQYF
TRBJ2-1	TRBV11-2	.	TRBD1	TGTGCCAGCAGCTTACTACAACTCGCCGGGACAGGGTTTGGGGAACAGTTCTTC	CASSLLQLAGTGFGEQFF
TRBJ1-1	TRBV25-1	.	.	TGTGCCAGCAGTTTACTGGCCATGGGACCGAACACTGAAGCTTTCTTT	CASSLLAMGPNTEAFF
TRBJ2-4	TRBV29-1	.	TRBD1	TGCAGCGTATCGACAGGGGGGACCAAAAACATTCAGTACTTC	CSVSTGGTKNIQYF
TRBJ2-7	TRBV10-3	.	TRBD2	TGTGCCACTAGACTAGCAGCGGATTACGAGCAGTACTTC	CATRLAADYEQYF
TRBJ1-6	TRBV7-9	.	TRBD1	TGTGCCAGCAGCCTCGACAGGGGAAATTCACCCCTCCACTTT	CASSLDRGNSPLHF
TRBJ1-6	TRBV30	.	TRBD1	TGTGCCTGGAGGCACCGGGACAGAGATAATTCACCCCTCCACTTT	CAWRHRDRDNSPLHF
TRBJ2-7	TRBV5-1	.	.	TGCGCCAGCAGCTTGTCCCCGGGAAGCGAGCAGTACTTC	CASSLSPGSEQYF
TRBJ1-1	TRBV18	.	TRBD1	TGTGCCAGCTCACCCTTATCGGACAGGGTAGTAGAAGCTTTCTTT	CASSPLSDRVVEAFF
TRBJ2-1	TRBV4-3	once	.	TGCGCCAGCAGCCAATTGACTAGACATGAGCAGTTCTTC	CASSQLTRHEQFF
TRBJ2-7	TRBV7-9	.	.	TGTGCCAGCAGTTTGGGGGTCTACGAGCAGTACTTC	CASSLGVYEQYF
TRBJ2-3	TRBV7-2	.	.	TGTGCCAGCAGCTTAGCGGGTGCAGATACGCAGTATTTT	CASSLAGADTQYF
TRBJ2-3	TRBV5-4	.	.	TGTGCCAGCAGCTTTCGCGGGGACGACACAGATACGCAGTATTTT	CASSFRGDDTDTQYF
TRBJ1-2	TRBV29-1	.	.	TGCAGCGTTGAAGCCCGGGGGCATGGCTACACCTTC	CSVEARGHGYTF
TRBJ2-5	TRBV2	.	.	TGTGCCAGCAGTGAAGAGGCTCGACGCGAGACCCAGTACTTC	CASSEEARRETQYF
TRBJ2-1	TRBV7-9	.	.	TGTGCCAGCAGCTTAGTGGACCGAAATGAGCAGTTCTTC	CASSLVDRNEQFF
TRBJ2-5	TRBV10-3	.	TRBD2	TGTGCCACCCGTGAGCGGGGGGGCCAAGAGACCCAGTACTTC	CATRERGGQETQYF
TRBJ2-5	TRBV7-2	.	.	TGTGCCAGCAGCTTAGTGGGAGCTCACCAAGAGACCCAGTACTTC	CASSLVGAHQETQYF
TRBJ1-3	TRBV20-1	once	.	TGCAGTGCTAGATCCAATCGCGGGGTGAATTTT	CSARSNRGVNF
TRBJ2-3	TRBV19	few	.	TGTGCCAGTAGTGAAGGAGGGCAAGGTACGCAGTATTTT	CASSEGGQGTQYF